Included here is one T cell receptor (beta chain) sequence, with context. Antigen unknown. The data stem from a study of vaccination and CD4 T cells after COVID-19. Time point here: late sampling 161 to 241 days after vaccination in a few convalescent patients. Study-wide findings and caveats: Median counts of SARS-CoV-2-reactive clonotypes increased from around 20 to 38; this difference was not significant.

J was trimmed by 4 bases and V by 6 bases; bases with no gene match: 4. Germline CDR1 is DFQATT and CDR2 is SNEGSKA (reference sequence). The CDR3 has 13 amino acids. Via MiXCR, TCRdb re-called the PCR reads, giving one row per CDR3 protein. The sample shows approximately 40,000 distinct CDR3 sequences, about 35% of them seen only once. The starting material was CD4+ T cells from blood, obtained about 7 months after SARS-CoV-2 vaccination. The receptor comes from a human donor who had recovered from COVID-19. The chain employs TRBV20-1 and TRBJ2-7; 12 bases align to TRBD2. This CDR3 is CSAHGTSGYEQYF. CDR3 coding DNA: TGCAGTGCGCACGGGACTAGCGGGTACGAGCAGTACTTC.